Each of the 21 T cell receptor beta chains below was sequenced from the same sample in a study of T cell responses to AZD1222 COVID-19 vaccine. Only in-frame clones appear in the TCRdb table, and some are missing; sequencing was by immunoSEQ multiplex PCR. The data hold about 140,000 clones, with just under 95% observed a single time. The sample in question was peripheral blood, obtained after recovery from COVID-19. The receptors were gathered from an adult who had recovered from COVID-19.

The chain combines TRBV3-1 (or the pseudogene TRBV3-2) with TRBJ1-3, with 8 bases lining up with TRBD1. The CDR3 is 16 amino acids. With 3 bases clipped from V and 2 bases from J, the junction kept 6 bases outside the gene matches. Per germline, CDR1 LGHDT and CDR2 YNNKEL (reference sequence). The CDR3 bases are TGTGCCAGCAGCCAGGCTAAGACAGGGGCTGGAAACACCATATATTTT. It specifies CASSQAKTGAGNTIYF.

This sequence joins TRBV4-1 and TRBJ1-5; D may be TRBD1 (6 bases). The CDR3 spans 15 residues. V lost 2 bases to trimming and J lost 4 bases, with 12 bases between them. Germline lookup yields CDR1 MGHRA and CDR2 YSYEKL. The CDR3 bases are TGCGCCAGCAGCCAAATGACAGGCGAGAATCAGCCCCAGCATTTT. Amino acid sequence: CASSQMTGENQPQHF.

The rearrangement links TRBV7-2 to TRBJ2-5; 12 bases are shared with TRBD2. Trimming removed 1 base from V and 5 bases from J; junction bases left unmatched: 8. From germline, CDR1 is SGHTA and CDR2 FQGNSA. CDR3 length equals 17 residues. CDR3 loop: CASSLVWTSGKEETQYF. CDR3 nucleotide sequence: TGTGCCAGCAGCTTAGTCTGGACTAGCGGGAAGGAGGAGACCCAGTACTTC.

V usage is TRBV13 and J usage is TRBJ1-2; D gene unclear. The CDR3 has 11 amino acids. With 5 bases removed from V and 8 bases from J, the gap between germline ends came to 9 bases. The germline gives CDR1 PRHDT, CDR2 FYEKMQ (reference sequence). The CDR3 DNA reads TGTGCCAGCAGCGTCAAAGGGGGCTACACCTTC. It encodes CASSVKGGYTF.

The chain links TRBV7-2 to TRBJ1-1; no clear D. CDR3 length: 13 residues. CDR1 and CDR2 from the germline V gene are SGHTA and FQGNSA. Trimming removed 5 bases at V and 0 bases at J, with 7 bases between. The CDR3 reads CASSLGMNTEAFF. In DNA, the CDR3 is TGTGCCAGCAGCCTAGGCATGAACACTGAAGCTTTCTTT. The entire variable domain, with the rest obtained from reference TRBV7-2 and TRBJ1-1, is as follows: GAGVSQSPSNKVTEKGKDVELRCDPISGHTALYWYRQSLGQGLEFLIYFQGNSAPDKSGLPSDRFSAERTGGSVSTLTIQRTQQEDSAVYLCASSLGMNTEAFFGQGTRLTVV.

The gene calls are TRBV7-2 and TRBJ2-7; 7 bases fit TRBD1. CDR3 length: 15 residues. Germline CDR1 SGHTA, CDR2 FQGNSA. The ends lost 5 bases at V and 4 bases at J; junction bases unmatched: 11. The DNA for the CDR3 is TGTGCCAGCAGCCCTCGCCTTCTGGGACAGTACGAGCAGTACTTC. It is translated as CASSPRLLGQYEQYF.

This clone was seen once. This chain uses TRBV7-9 with TRBJ1-1; D is possibly TRBD1 (5 bases). Germline V gene data show CDR1 as SEHNR and CDR2 as FQNEAQ (reference sequence). Trimming left V 7 bases short and J 0 bases short, with 18 bases between. This CDR3 region has 16 residues. This chain's CDR3 is CASTPLGRRMNTEAFF. CDR3 nucleotide sequence: TGTGCCAGCACCCCCCTGGGGCGGCGGATGAACACTGAAGCTTTCTTT.

The chain recombines TRBV6-5 with TRBJ1-5, with D possibly being TRBD1 (6 bases). The CDR3 sequence is 13 residues long. Germline values: CDR1 MNHEY, CDR2 SVGAGI. V was shortened by 8 bases and J by 6 bases, with 14 bases between the two germline ends. Here the CDR3 DNA reads TGTGCCAGCGGCAGGGGTTTCGGTCAGCCCCAGCATTTT. Translated, it gives CASGRGFGQPQHF.

This clone was detected once. The rearrangement links TRBV7-8 to TRBJ2-7; 10 bases align to TRBD2. The germline gives CDR1 SGHVS, CDR2 FQNEAQ. V dropped 4 bases and J dropped 2; count of bases not matched to a gene: 5. The CDR3 totals 15 residues. CDR3 in amino acids: CASSSSGRGAYEQYF. The CDR3 DNA sequence: TGTGCCAGCAGCTCTAGCGGGAGAGGGGCCTACGAGCAGTACTTC.

The V gene is TRBV7-2, the J gene TRBJ2-1; D perhaps matches TRBD1 (6 bases). The V end lost 5 bases, the J end lost 9 bases, and 14 bases lay between the germline ends. Germline V gene sequence: CDR1 SGHTA, CDR2 FQGNSA. The CDR3 spans 13 residues. The DNA of the CDR3 is TGTGCCAGCAGCCAGGGACAAAGAGGTGAGCAGTTCTTC. It codes for CASSQGQRGEQFF. Full variable domain (rest looked up from reference TRBV7-2 and TRBJ2-1): GAGVSQSPSNKVTEKGKDVELRCDPISGHTALYWYRQSLGQGLEFLIYFQGNSAPDKSGLPSDRFSAERTGGSVSTLTIQRTQQEDSAVYLCASSQGQRGEQFFGPGTRLTVL.

The V gene is TRBV7-9, the J gene TRBJ2-7; D remains ambiguous. V gave up 3 bases and J gave up 2 bases, with 5 bases separating them. Germline V gene data show CDR1 as SEHNR and CDR2 as FQNEAQ (reference sequence). This CDR3 is built from 12 residues. This CDR3 reads CASSFHPYEQYF. The CDR3 region has the DNA TGTGCCAGCAGCTTTCATCCCTACGAGCAGTACTTC.

The CDR3: CASSFEDRGNQPQHF. For the CDR3, the DNA is TGTGCCAGCAGTTTTGAGGACAGGGGGAATCAGCCCCAGCATTTT. The chain is built from TRBV28 and TRBJ1-5, with 10 bases aligning to TRBD1. Trimming cost V 3 bases and J 4 bases; bases outside gene matches: 3. The germline V gene has CDR1 MDHEN and CDR2 SYDVKM. CDR3 size: 15 residues.

The chain is built from TRBV28 and TRBJ2-2, with TRBD1 matching 8 bases. Germline CDR1 MDHEN, CDR2 SYDVKM. The CDR3 is 15 amino acids. The V gene end was trimmed by 4 bases and the J gene end by 4 bases; junction bases not matched to a gene: 5. The CDR3 region is CASSSGDRGTGELFF. CDR3 sequence (DNA): TGTGCCAGCAGTTCCGGCGACAGGGGCACCGGGGAGCTGTTTTTT.

This chain uses TRBV29-1 with TRBJ1-4; TRBD1 is a possible D gene (6 bases). V was cut by 1 base and J by 6 bases, with 9 bases left in between. The CDR3 contains 13 residues. Germline V gene sequence: CDR1 SQVTM, CDR2 ANQGSEA. The CDR3 loop reads CSVEVGADEKLFF. The CDR3 DNA reads TGCAGCGTTGAAGTGGGGGCAGATGAAAAACTGTTTTTT.

The chain joins TRBV28 to TRBJ1-1; D gene ambiguous. The V gene's germline CDR1 is MDHEN and CDR2 SYDVKM. The CDR3 is 12 amino acids. The V gene lost 7 bases and the J gene lost 5 bases, with 11 bases spanning the gap. The CDR3 is CASISGGTEAFF. The CDR3 DNA follows: TGTGCCAGCATTTCGGGCGGGACTGAAGCTTTCTTT. The variable domain in full, completed from reference TRBV28 and TRBJ1-1, reads DVKVTQSSRYLVKRTGEKVFLECVQDMDHENMFWYRQDPGLGLRLIYFSYDVKMKEKGDIPEGYSVSREKKERFSLILESASTNQTSMYLCASISGGTEAFFGQGTRLTVV.

The V gene is TRBV3-1 (or the pseudogene TRBV3-2), the J gene TRBJ1-2; D not certain. The germline V and J ends were trimmed by 4 bases and 1 base, with 7 bases remaining between them. Germline V gene lookup returns CDR1 LGHDT and CDR2 YNNKEL (reference sequence). The CDR3 sequence is 13 residues long. This chain's CDR3 is CASSPWGNYGYTF. In DNA form, the CDR3 reads TGTGCCAGCAGCCCATGGGGTAACTATGGCTACACCTTC.

V usage is TRBV6-5 and J usage is TRBJ1-1, with D possibly being TRBD1 (6 bases). V was shortened by 5 bases and J by 7 bases, with 11 bases between the two germline ends. The CDR3 sequence is 12 residues long. Germline loops: CDR1 MNHEY, CDR2 SVGAGI. The CDR3 nucleotides read TGTGCCAGCAGTCCCGGGACAAATGAAGCTTTCTTT. Its translation: CASSPGTNEAFF.

The gene calls are TRBV3-1 (or the pseudogene TRBV3-2) and TRBJ2-7, with D maybe TRBD1 (6 bases). Germline V gene sequence: CDR1 LGHDT, CDR2 YNNKEL (reference sequence). The germline V and J ends were trimmed by 1 base and 0 bases, with 16 bases remaining between them. This CDR3 has 17 amino acids. The CDR3 region has the DNA TGTGCCAGCAGCCAAGTTTTGTTATTGGACAGCTCCTACGAGCAGTACTTC. It is translated as CASSQVLLLDSSYEQYF.

This CDR3 reads CASSLVDRADTQYF. For the CDR3, the DNA is TGCGCCAGCAGCTTGGTGGATAGGGCAGATACGCAGTATTTT. The chain employs TRBV5-1 and TRBJ2-3; D gene uncertain. Germline assignment: CDR1 SGHRS and CDR2 YFSETQ. V was cut by 0 bases and J by 4 bases, with 9 bases left in between. This CDR3 is built from 14 residues.

The rearrangement uses TRBV24-1 and TRBJ2-3; the match to TRBD2 covers 12 bases. Germline CDR1 and CDR2: KGHDR and SFDVKD. The CDR3 length is 17 residues. The J segment lost 2 bases and the V segment lost 4 bases, leaving 6 bases of the junction unmatched. CDR3 amino acids: CATSDPGLAGFTDTQYF. Written as DNA, the CDR3 is TGTGCCACCAGTGACCCAGGACTAGCGGGATTCACAGATACGCAGTATTTT.

This clone has just one count. V and J are TRBV7-2 and TRBJ2-3; no firm D call. The CDR3 loop spans 14 amino acids. Trimming pared 1 base from V and 2 bases from J, leaving 7 bases between. CDR1 and CDR2 from the germline V gene are SGHTA and FQGNSA. The CDR3 loop reads CASSLELLTDTQYF. CDR3 DNA: TGTGCCAGCAGCTTAGAGCTACTCACAGATACGCAGTATTTT. The whole variable domain, remainder taken from reference TRBV7-2 and TRBJ2-3, is GAGVSQSPSNKVTEKGKDVELRCDPISGHTALYWYRQSLGQGLEFLIYFQGNSAPDKSGLPSDRFSAERTGGSVSTLTIQRTQQEDSAVYLCASSLELLTDTQYFGPGTRLTVL.